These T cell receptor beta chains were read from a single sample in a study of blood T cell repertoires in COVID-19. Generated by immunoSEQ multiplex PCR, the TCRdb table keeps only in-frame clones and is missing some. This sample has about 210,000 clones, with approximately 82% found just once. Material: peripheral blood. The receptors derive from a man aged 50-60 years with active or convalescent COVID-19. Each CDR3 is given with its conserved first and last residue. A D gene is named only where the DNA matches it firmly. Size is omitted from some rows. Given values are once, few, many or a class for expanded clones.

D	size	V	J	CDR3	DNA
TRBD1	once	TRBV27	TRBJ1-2	CASSPLQGLRGYTF	TGTGCCAGCAGTCCACTACAGGGGCTACGGGGCTACACCTTC
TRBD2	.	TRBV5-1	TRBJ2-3	CASSLIAGAGDTQYF	TGCGCCAGCAGCCTCATAGCGGGGGCGGGGGATACGCAGTATTTT
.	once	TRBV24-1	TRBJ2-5	CATSDLGAGEETQYF	TGTGCCACCAGTGATTTGGGCGCAGGGGAAGAGACCCAGTACTTC
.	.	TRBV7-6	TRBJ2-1	CASSIQGPGNEQFF	TGTGCCAGCAGCATACAGGGACCCGGCAATGAGCAGTTCTTC
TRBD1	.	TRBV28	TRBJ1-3	CASSTGTAGNTIYF	TGTGCCAGCAGCACCGGGACAGCTGGAAACACCATATATTTT
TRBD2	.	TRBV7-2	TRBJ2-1	CASSPRLAMIYNEQFF	TGTGCCAGCAGCCCCAGACTAGCAATGATCTACAATGAGCAGTTCTTC
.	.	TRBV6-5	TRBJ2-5	CASSYRDFRGTQYF	TGTGCCAGCAGTTACCGGGACTTTAGGGGGACCCAGTACTTC
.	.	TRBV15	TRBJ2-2	CATSRTQFSTELFF	TGTGCCACCAGCAGAACACAGTTCTCCACGGAGCTGTTTTTT
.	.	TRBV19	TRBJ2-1	CASSIGSGWQNEQFF	TGTGCCAGTAGTATAGGATCGGGTTGGCAAAATGAGCAGTTCTTC
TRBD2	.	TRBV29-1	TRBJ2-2	CSVESGRGSGELFF	TGCAGCGTAGAGAGCGGGAGGGGGAGCGGGGAGCTGTTTTTT
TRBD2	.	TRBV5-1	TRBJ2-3	CASSPVTSGTDTQYF	TGCGCCAGCAGCCCCGTCACTAGCGGCACAGATACGCAGTATTTT
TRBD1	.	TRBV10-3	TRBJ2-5	CATSRVEKTGWETQYF	TGTGCCACCTCCCGGGTGGAAAAGACAGGGTGGGAGACCCAGTACTTC
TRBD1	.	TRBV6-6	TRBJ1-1	CASSLQGSNTEAFF	TGTGCCAGCAGTTTACAGGGGTCTAACACTGAAGCTTTCTTT
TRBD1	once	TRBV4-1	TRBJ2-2	CASSQVFGTGNTGELFF	TGCGCCAGCAGCCAAGTATTTGGGACAGGGAACACCGGGGAGCTGTTTTTT
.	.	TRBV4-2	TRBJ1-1	CASSQRQGQKAFF	TGTGCCAGCAGCCAGAGGCAGGGGCAAAAGGCTTTCTTT
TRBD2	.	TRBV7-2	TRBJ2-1	CASSLLGGGSYNEQFF	TGTGCCAGCAGCTTACTGGGCGGGGGCTCCTACAATGAGCAGTTCTTC